Following are 18 T cell receptor beta chains from one sample sequenced in a study of early T cells in non-severe SARS-CoV-2 infection (dated by TCRdb to the early 2020s). The library was produced with 5' RACE. Data came from a NextSeq 500. Using fastp trimming at Q25 and MiXCR clonotype assembly, TCRdb reanalyzed the public sequencing data and kept in-frame beta chains. All rows with the same CDR3 protein become a single entry with the most common DNA and genes. The sample table holds about 37,000 distinct CDR3 sequences, of which approximately 8% were seen once. Clones ranked in the top ten supply approximately 13% of the sample. The sequencing here drew on whole blood, taken at baseline. These receptors came from an adult who was a healthcare worker with PCR-confirmed SARS-CoV-2 infection or an uninfected control (not recorded which).

This clonotype came up a few times. The chain couples TRBV3-1 to TRBJ1-4; unclear D gene. The CDR3 totals 15 residues. Trimming removed 1 base at V and 5 bases at J, with 11 bases between. Germline V gene sequence: CDR1 LGHDT, CDR2 YNNKEL (reference sequence). CDR3 in DNA: TGTGCCAGCAGCCAAGTTGATAAGCAGAATGAAAAACTGTTTTTT. This gives the protein CASSQVDKQNEKLFF. Variable domain in full (rest from reference TRBV3-1 and TRBJ1-4): DTAVSQTPKYLVTQMGNDKSIKCEQNLGHDTMYWYKQDSKKFLKIMFSYNNKELIINETVPNRFSPKSPDKAHLNLHINSLELGDSAVYFCASSQVDKQNEKLFFGSGTQLSVL.

This clonotype has more than one count but fewer than ten. The chain uses TRBV15 and TRBJ2-6, with TRBD1 as a possible D gene (6 bases). The CDR3 is 15 residues long. In germline, CDR1 is LNHNV, CDR2 YYDKDF (reference sequence). V was trimmed by 4 bases and J by 1 base, leaving 8 bases between them. The CDR3, as DNA: TGTGCCACCAGCAAAGGACAGTCTGGGGCCAACGTCCTGACTTTC. Translation gives CATSKGQSGANVLTF.

This clonotype came up many times. This sequence joins TRBV7-2 and TRBJ2-3; possibly TRBD2 for D (6 bases). The CDR3 length is 15 residues. Germline lookup yields CDR1 SGHTA and CDR2 FQGNSA. Deletions cut 5 bases from V and 0 bases from J, with 12 bases between. DNA of the CDR3: TGTGCCAGCAGCCCTGGGGGGTCCAGCACAGATACGCAGTATTTT. Protein: CASSPGGSSTDTQYF.

This clonotype was picked up a small number of times. The chain recombines TRBV28 with TRBJ1-1; no firm D call. V was pared by 5 bases and J by 0 bases, with 10 bases between. In germline, CDR1 is MDHEN, CDR2 SYDVKM. This CDR3 has 14 residues. The CDR3 region is CASSERRVNTEAFF. The CDR3, as DNA: TGTGCCAGCAGTGAGAGGAGAGTGAACACTGAAGCTTTCTTT.

In its sample, this clonotype was seen many times. One junction end does not reproduce the germline sequence, and a read error may be involved. The chain has TRBV20-1 and TRBJ2-1, with 12 bases fitting TRBD2. From germline, CDR1 is DFQATT and CDR2 SNEGSKA (reference sequence). This CDR3 is built from 12 residues. CDR3 region: CSTSGGPWEQFF. The CDR3 DNA sequence: TGCAGTACTAGCGGGGGGCCATGGGAGCAGTTCTTC.

Many counts were recorded for this clonotype. The V call is TRBV29-1, the J call TRBJ2-1, with 11 bases matching TRBD1. With V trimmed by 4 bases and J by 7 bases, 6 bases remained unmatched. The CDR3 consists of 14 residues. CDR1 and CDR2 from the germline V gene are SQVTM and ANQGSEA. CDR3 bases: TGCAGCGTTGTTCCTGGACAGGGGGCAAATGAGCAGTTCTTC. Translation: CSVVPGQGANEQFF.

The J gene is TRBJ2-1, the V gene TRBV7-2; 10 bases match TRBD2. Germline-derived CDR1 and CDR2 are SGHTA and FQGNSA. The CDR3 is 17 amino acids. The J segment lost 5 bases and the V segment lost 4 bases, leaving 11 bases of the junction unmatched. In DNA, the CDR3 is TGTGCCAGCAGCTCCCGAGGTAGCGGGGGGTTGGACAATGAGCAGTTCTTC. Translation: CASSSRGSGGLDNEQFF.

The chain has TRBV21-1 and TRBJ2-3; the table's D call TRBD1 went unverified against the DNA. TRBV21-1 is a pseudogene segment. The CDR3 extends over 13 amino acids. This chain's CDR3 is CASSKGSRVVQYF. In nucleotides, the CDR3 is TGTGCCAGCAGCAAAGGCAGCAGGGTAGTGCAGTATTTT.

This clonotype appeared a few times. The rearrangement joins TRBV10-3 to TRBJ2-3, with TRBD2 identical over 7 bases. V lost 7 bases and J lost 2; bases outside the gene matches: 3. Germline assignment: CDR1 ENHRY and CDR2 SYGVKD. The CDR3 has 13 amino acids. CDR3 DNA sequence: TGTGCCATCACAGCGGGGAACACAGATACGCAGTATTTT. Residues: CAITAGNTDTQYF.

V and J are TRBV6-5 and TRBJ2-5; perhaps TRBD2 as D (5 bases). The CDR3 covers 12 residues. Germline V gene sequence: CDR1 MNHEY, CDR2 SVGAGI. Trimming pared 6 bases from V and 4 bases from J, leaving 9 bases between. CDR3 DNA: TGTGCCAGCAGCCGGGATCGAGAGACCCAGTACTTC. The encoded protein is CASSRDRETQYF.

This clonotype has a count of ten or more. The V gene is TRBV20-1, the J gene TRBJ1-5; D is perhaps TRBD1 (5 bases). Germline lookup yields CDR1 DFQATT and CDR2 SNEGSKA (reference sequence). Trimming pared 3 bases from V and 0 bases from J, leaving 15 bases between. The CDR3 runs 16 residues. The CDR3 loop is CSASVAGHFSNQPQHF. The CDR3 DNA sequence: TGCAGTGCTAGCGTGGCAGGGCATTTTAGCAATCAGCCCCAGCATTTT.

This clonotype was counted a few times. The J gene is TRBJ1-2, the V gene TRBV9; a possible D gene is TRBD1 (6 bases). V was cut by 7 bases and J by 0 bases, with 16 bases left in between. The CDR3 runs to 15 residues. Per the germline V gene, CDR1 is SGDLS and CDR2 is YYNGEE. CDR3 in amino acids: CASGGDRRTNYGYTF. CDR3 bases: TGTGCCAGCGGCGGTGACAGGAGGACTAACTATGGCTACACCTTC. Drawing the rest from reference TRBV9 and TRBJ1-2, the complete variable domain is DSGVTQTPKHLITATGQRVTLRCSPRSGDLSVYWYQQSLDQGLQFLIQYYNGEERAKGNILERFSAQQFPDLHSELNLSSLELGDSALYFCASGGDRRTNYGYTFGSGTRLTVV.

CDR3 nucleotides: TGCGCCAGCAGCTCGACTCCCCGGGGGATCGCAGATACGCAGTATTTT. This codes for CASSSTPRGIADTQYF. The chain uses TRBV5-1 and TRBJ2-3; D might be TRBD2 (6 bases). The CDR3 runs 16 residues. CDR1 is SGHRS, CDR2 YFSETQ, per germline. Trimming took off 3 bases at V and 4 bases at J, with 18 bases between the two ends.

At least ten counts were recorded for this clonotype. CDR3 nucleotide sequence: TGTGCCAGCAGCTTGACAGGGTCCCCCTACGAGCAGTACTTC. Its protein product is CASSLTGSPYEQYF. The genes are TRBV5-6 and TRBJ2-7; the D gene is possibly TRBD1 (6 bases). Per the germline V gene, CDR1 is SGHDT and CDR2 is YYEEEE. CDR3 length: 14 amino acids. The V end was cut by 1 base, the J end by 2 bases, with 10 bases between.

This clonotype occurred a few times. The rearrangement links TRBV29-1 to TRBJ2-2; TRBD1 matches at 10 bases. Trimming cost V 6 bases and J 7 bases; bases outside gene matches: 8. Germline V gene data show CDR1 as SQVTM and CDR2 as ANQGSEA. There are 14 residues in the CDR3. As DNA, the CDR3 is TGCAGCGTCTCCTCGACAGGGGGCATCGGGGAGCTGTTTTTT. This translates into CSVSSTGGIGELFF.

The genes are TRBV28 and TRBJ2-7; 12 positions agree with TRBD2. The CDR3 length is 19 residues. Germline lookup yields CDR1 MDHEN and CDR2 SYDVKM. Trimming took 5 bases from V and 0 from J; bases not matched to a gene: 14. The DNA for the CDR3 is TGTGCCAGCAGTCACACACGGACTAGCGGGGTATCAAGCTCCTACGAGCAGTACTTC. Its translation is CASSHTRTSGVSSSYEQYF.

This clonotype came up many times. V gene TRBV12-3 or TRBV12-4 combines with J gene TRBJ2-1; 12 bases map to TRBD2. J gave up 1 base and V 5 bases, and 15 bases lay outside the gene matches. The length of the CDR3 is 20 residues. Here the CDR3 reads CASSPVTLAGGVYSYNEQFF. The CDR3 nucleotides read TGTGCCAGCAGTCCAGTAACACTAGCGGGGGGCGTTTATTCCTACAATGAGCAGTTCTTC.

This chain joins TRBV3-2 and TRBJ1-1. TRBV3-2 is a known pseudogene. There are 18 residues in the CDR3. The CDR3 loop reads CATQRTKSSPASNTEAFF. Written as DNA, the CDR3 is TGTGCCACGCAAAGGACGAAGTCATCGCCTGCTTCGAACACTGAAGCTTTCTTT.